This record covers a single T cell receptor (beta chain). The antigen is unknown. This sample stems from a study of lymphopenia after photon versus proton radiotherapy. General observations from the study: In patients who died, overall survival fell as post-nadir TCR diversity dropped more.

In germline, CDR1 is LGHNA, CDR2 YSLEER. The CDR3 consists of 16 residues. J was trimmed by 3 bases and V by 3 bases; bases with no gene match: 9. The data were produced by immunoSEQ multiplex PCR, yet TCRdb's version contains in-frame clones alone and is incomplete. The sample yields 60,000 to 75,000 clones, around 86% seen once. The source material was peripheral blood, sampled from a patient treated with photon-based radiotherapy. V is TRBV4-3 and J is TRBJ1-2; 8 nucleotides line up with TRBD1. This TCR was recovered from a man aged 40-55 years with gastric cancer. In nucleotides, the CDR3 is TGCGCCAGCAGCCACAACCCGGGACAGGAGTACTATGGCTACACCTTC. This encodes CASSHNPGQEYYGYTF.